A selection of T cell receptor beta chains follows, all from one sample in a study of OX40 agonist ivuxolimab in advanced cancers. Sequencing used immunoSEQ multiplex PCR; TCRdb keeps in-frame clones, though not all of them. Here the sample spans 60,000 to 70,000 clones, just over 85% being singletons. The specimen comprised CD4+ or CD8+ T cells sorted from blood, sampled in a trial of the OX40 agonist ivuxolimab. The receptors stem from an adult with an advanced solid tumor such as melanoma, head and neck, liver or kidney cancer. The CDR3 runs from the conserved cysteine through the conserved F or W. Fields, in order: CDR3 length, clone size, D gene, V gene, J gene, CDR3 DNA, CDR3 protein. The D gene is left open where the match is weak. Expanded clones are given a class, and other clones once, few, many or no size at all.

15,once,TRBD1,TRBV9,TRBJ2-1,TGTGCCAGCAGCGCCGAGGGGACAGCCTACAATGAGCAGTTCTTC,CASSAEGTAYNEQFF
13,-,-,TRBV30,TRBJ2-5,TGTGCCTGGAGAGGGTCGGGTATCAAGACCCAGTACTTC,CAWRGSGIKTQYF
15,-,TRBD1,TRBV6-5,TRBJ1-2,TGTGCCAGCAGTTATGGGACAGCGGAAGACTATGGCTACACCTTC,CASSYGTAEDYGYTF
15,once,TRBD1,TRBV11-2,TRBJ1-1,TGTGCCAGCAGGGACCGGGACAGGGGGAAGATTGAAGCTTTCTTT,CASRDRDRGKIEAFF
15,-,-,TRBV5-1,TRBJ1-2,TGCGCCAGCAGCTCCATGGGGCCCCCGGGGTATGGCTACACCTTC,CASSSMGPPGYGYTF
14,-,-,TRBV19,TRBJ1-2,TGTGCCAGTAGCACTCAGGGATTCGGCTATGGCTACACCTTC,CASSTQGFGYGYTF
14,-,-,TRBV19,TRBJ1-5,TGTGCCAGTAGTATACGCAGGGACAATCAGCCCCAGCATTTT,CASSIRRDNQPQHF
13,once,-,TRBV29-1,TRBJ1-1,TGCAGCGTTGAAGAGATTGGGGGAACTGGAGCTTTCTTT,CSVEEIGGTGAFF
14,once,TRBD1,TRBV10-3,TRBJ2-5,TGTGCCACCCAGAAGACAGGGGGCCAAGAGACCCAGTACTTC,CATQKTGGQETQYF
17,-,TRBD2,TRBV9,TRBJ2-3,TGTGCCAGCAGCCTGGGACTAGCGGATCGAAGCACAGATACGCAGTATTTT,CASSLGLADRSTDTQYF
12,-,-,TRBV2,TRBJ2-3,TGTGCCAGCAGTGATTTGGGGGAAGCGCAGTATTTT,CASSDLGEAQYF
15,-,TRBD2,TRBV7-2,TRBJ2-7,TGTGCCAGCAGCTTATCGGCTAGCGGGAGTTACGAGCAGTACTTC,CASSLSASGSYEQYF
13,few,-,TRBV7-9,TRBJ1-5,TGTGCCAGCAGCGTAGATAGCAATCAGCCCCAGCATTTT,CASSVDSNQPQHF
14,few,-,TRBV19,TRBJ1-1,TGTGCCAGTAGTATGTTCGGACAGACCTTTAGAGCTTTCTTT,CASSMFGQTFRAFF